This T cell receptor (beta chain) was captured in a study of a mutant IDH1 vaccine in newly diagnosed glioma. The wider study: Beginning 4-6 weeks after radiotherapy alone, or with temozolomide cycles, vaccination took place. Earlier therapy was either radiotherapy, temozolomide, or both, and most got both. The study's findings and limits: Patients showed vaccine-induced immune responses at a rate of roughly 94%.

Points on this clone: Its antigen is still unknown.

As to time point: week 35, safety follow-up. Each dose delivered 300 ug of mutant IDH1 20-mer peptide subcutaneously with imiquimod. The assay was immunoSEQ multiplex PCR, and TCRdb's table has in-frame clones only and misses some. The table lists approximately 50,000 clones, 86% of them singletons, with 1.6% in the top ten. V was pared by 4 bases and J by 4 bases, with 9 bases between. The germline V gene encodes CDR1 SNHLY and CDR2 FYNNEI. The length of the CDR3 is 13 residues. This sequence joins TRBV2 and TRBJ2-3; D is undetermined. The material was PBMCs, obtained from a glioma patient whose treatment included an IDH1 peptide vaccine. This TCR came from a man aged 35-49 years with glioma. This CDR3 reads CASSGIGADTQYF. The CDR3 bases are TGTGCCAGCAGTGGGATTGGGGCAGATACGCAGTATTTT.